The T cell receptor beta chain described here comes from a study of blood T cell repertoires in COVID-19. Study summary: Donors in the United States, Italy and Spain gave samples during acute or convalescent COVID-19. T cells, B-cell-depleted T cells, or PBMCs provided the cDNA or gDNA that served as material.

CDR3 length: 16 residues. Germline CDR1 and CDR2: LGHNA and YSLEER. V dropped 1 base and J dropped 4; count of bases not matched to a gene: 5. Study processing details: The assay estimated nucleated cells by amplifying reference gene primers. This table comes from immunoSEQ multiplex PCR, and its TCRdb copy is limited to in-frame clones, with some not included. That table is the source of V, J and clone size, and D and trimming were worked out from the DNA. Among around 97,000 clones listed, 80% to 90% were seen once. The sequenced material came from peripheral blood. The chain combines TRBV4-3 with TRBJ2-2, with TRBD2 matching 8 bases. This TCR was sampled from a human donor in a cohort sampled during active COVID-19. Here the CDR3 reads CASSQVNGRATGELFF. CDR3 nucleotide sequence: TGCGCCAGCAGCCAAGTAAACGGGAGGGCCACCGGGGAGCTGTTTTTT.